The text below deals with one T cell receptor beta chain. What it binds is unknown. CDR1 and CDR2 (germline): SGHAT, FQNNGV. V lost 5 bases and J lost 5; bases outside the gene matches: 9. The CDR3 loop spans 16 amino acids. The data were obtained in a study of T cell repertoires in cytomegalovirus infection. General study findings and limits: Dominating the ex vivo response were HLA-C-restricted CMV-specific TCR beta clonotypes.

TCRdb re-analysed the reads in MiXCR, keeping a single row per CDR3 protein. The data hold approximately 990,000 distinct CDR3 sequences, with roughly 31% observed a single time. The sequence was obtained from a human donor in good health (CMV status not recorded). Some clones in this sample may be carry-over from other donors' samples. The specimen was cultured CD8+ T cells from PBMCs, collected from culture after CMV antigen stimulation. The rearrangement joins TRBV11-2 to TRBJ2-5; 12 bases map to TRBD1. CDR3 DNA: TGTGCCAGCAGCAGATCAGGGACAGGGGGCAAGGAGACCCAGTACTTC. It codes for CASSRSGTGGKETQYF.